A single sample gave rise to the 13 T cell receptor beta chains below, sequenced in a study of blood T cell repertoires in COVID-19. Some clones are missing from TCRdb's copy, which holds only in-frame ones; the method was immunoSEQ multiplex PCR. The data show around 700,000 clones, with approximately 90% seen just once and about 0.24% held by the top ten. The sequencing sample was made of peripheral blood. The receptors derive from a woman between 18 and 30 years old with acute or convalescent COVID-19.

This clone appeared once. The chain employs TRBV15 and TRBJ1-1, with 10 positions matching TRBD1. Germline CDR1 LNHNV, CDR2 YYDKDF (reference sequence). With 3 bases clipped from V and 1 base from J, the junction kept 2 bases outside the gene matches. This CDR3 comprises 15 residues. The CDR3: CATSSRQGANTEAFF. Here the CDR3 DNA reads TGTGCCACCAGCAGCCGACAGGGGGCGAACACTGAAGCTTTCTTT.

J is TRBJ1-2 and V is TRBV29-1; a weak D match, TRBD1 (5 bases). The CDR3 has 12 residues. The V gene's germline CDR1 is SQVTM and CDR2 ANQGSEA. Trimming took off 6 bases at V and 4 bases at J, with 12 bases between the two ends. CDR3 amino acids: CSVTDSPYGYTF. CDR3 coding DNA: TGCAGCGTGACTGACAGCCCCTATGGCTACACCTTC.

This chain joins TRBV30 and TRBJ1-1, with TRBD1 as a possible D gene (5 bases). Germline CDR1 GTSNPN, CDR2 SVGIG (reference sequence). V lost 3 bases to trimming and J lost 0 bases, with 17 bases between them. The CDR3 has 16 residues. The CDR3 region is CAWREPPGTVNTEAFF. The CDR3 DNA reads TGTGCCTGGAGGGAACCCCCCGGGACTGTGAACACTGAAGCTTTCTTT.

This sequence joins TRBV5-1 and TRBJ2-2, with 12 bases identical to TRBD2. This CDR3 contains 15 residues. Germline CDR1 SGHRS, CDR2 YFSETQ. The junction had 1 base not matched to a gene; V was cut back by 3 bases and J by 4 bases. CDR3 in amino acids: CASSSSGGATGELFF. The CDR3 DNA reads as TGCGCCAGCAGCTCTAGCGGGGGGGCCACCGGGGAGCTGTTTTTT.

The chain uses TRBV4-1 and TRBJ1-1; TRBD1 agrees at 7 bases. There are 15 residues in the CDR3. CDR1 MGHRA and CDR2 YSYEKL come from the germline V gene. The J segment lost 1 base and the V segment lost 2 bases, leaving 4 bases of the junction unmatched. The CDR3 is CASSQLGGENTEAFF. The CDR3 DNA follows: TGCGCCAGCAGCCAATTAGGGGGCGAGAACACTGAAGCTTTCTTT.

Turning to this clone: The same CDR3 can be traced to other DNA sequences in this sample. The J gene is TRBJ1-2, the V gene TRBV12-3 or TRBV12-4, with 9 nucleotides matching TRBD1. V trimming: 5 bases; J trimming: 8 bases; junction bases outside the gene matches: 6. CDR3 length: 13 residues. Here the CDR3 DNA reads TGTGCCAGCAGTCCTGGGACAGGGAGCGGCTACACCTTC. Amino acid sequence: CASSPGTGSGYTF.

V and J are TRBV10-3 and TRBJ1-2, with 9 positions matching TRBD1. The CDR3 runs 15 residues. J was trimmed by 7 bases and V by 4 bases; bases with no gene match: 10. Germline V gene data show CDR1 as ENHRY and CDR2 as SYGVKD. The CDR3 coding sequence is TGTGCCATCAGTGGTATGGGACAGGGAGTCGGTGGCTACACCTTC. Its protein product is CAISGMGQGVGGYTF.

The V and J genes are TRBV29-1 and TRBJ1-3; 7 bases align to TRBD1. V lost 7 bases to trimming and J lost 2 bases; unmatched junction nucleotides: 5. The CDR3 is 13 residues long. The germline V gene encodes CDR1 SQVTM and CDR2 ANQGSEA. CDR3 nucleotides: TGCAGCGCTTTGACAGGGACTGGAAACACCATATATTTT. This codes for CSALTGTGNTIYF.

The rearrangement joins TRBV19 to TRBJ1-1; 9 nucleotides align to TRBD1. Germline CDR1 LNHDA, CDR2 SQIVND (reference sequence). The CDR3 contains 12 residues. CDR3 region: CVHRGRNTEAFF. CDR3 DNA: TGTGTCCACAGGGGGCGGAACACTGAAGCTTTCTTT.

This clone was counted only a few times. J is TRBJ2-5 and V is TRBV7-2; 10 positions agree with TRBD2. Trimming took 3 bases from V and 6 from J; bases not matched to a gene: 10. This CDR3 is built from 16 residues. Germline values: CDR1 SGHTA, CDR2 FQGNSA. The CDR3 DNA follows: TGTGCCAGCAGCTTTGTAGCGGGGGGACCCGAGAAGACCCAGTACTTC. This sequence encodes CASSFVAGGPEKTQYF. Looking up the rest from reference TRBV7-2 and TRBJ2-5 gives the full variable domain: GAGVSQSPSNKVTEKGKDVELRCDPISGHTALYWYRQSLGQGLEFLIYFQGNSAPDKSGLPSDRFSAERTGGSVSTLTIQRTQQEDSAVYLCASSFVAGGPEKTQYFGPGTRLLVL.

CDR3 DNA sequence: TGTGCCTGGGAATCACAGGGGCGATCACCCCTCCACTTT. Translation: CAWESQGRSPLHF. The gene calls are TRBV30 and TRBJ1-6; the match to TRBD1 covers 7 bases. CDR1 and CDR2 from the germline V gene are GTSNPN and SVGIG (reference sequence). This CDR3 has 13 amino acids. Trimming at V came to 5 bases and at J to 10 bases, leaving 8 bases not matched to a gene.

The V gene is TRBV7-2, the J gene TRBJ2-6; tentatively, D is TRBD1 (6 bases). Per the germline V gene, CDR1 is SGHTA and CDR2 is FQGNSA. V dropped 5 bases and J dropped 0 bases, with 17 bases sitting between them. There are 18 residues in the CDR3. CDR3 amino acids: CASSPPGQSFSGANVLTF. The CDR3, as DNA: TGTGCCAGCAGCCCGCCCGGACAGTCCTTCTCTGGGGCCAACGTCCTGACTTTC.

The V call is TRBV30, the J call TRBJ1-1; 9 nucleotides match TRBD1. V dropped 5 bases and J dropped 4; count of bases not matched to a gene: 2. Per germline, CDR1 GTSNPN and CDR2 SVGIG (reference sequence). This CDR3 has 12 amino acids. The chain's CDR3 is CAWGDRVTEAFF. CDR3 DNA: TGTGCCTGGGGGGACAGGGTCACTGAAGCTTTCTTT.